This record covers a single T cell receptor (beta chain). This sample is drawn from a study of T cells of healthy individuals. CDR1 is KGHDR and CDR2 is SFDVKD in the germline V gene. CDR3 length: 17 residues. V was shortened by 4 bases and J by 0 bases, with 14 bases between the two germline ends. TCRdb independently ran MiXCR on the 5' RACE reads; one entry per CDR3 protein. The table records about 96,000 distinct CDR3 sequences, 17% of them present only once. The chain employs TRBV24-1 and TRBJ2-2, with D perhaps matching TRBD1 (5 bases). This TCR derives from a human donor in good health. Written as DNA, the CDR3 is TGTGCCACCAGTGACCGCCGACAGCCTTCGAACACCGGGGAGCTGTTTTTT. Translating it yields CATSDRRQPSNTGELFF.